This T cell receptor (beta chain) originates from a study of Graves' ophthalmopathy and Graves' hyperthyroidism listed by TCRdb under 2018. For the wider study: Peripheral blood was collected at initial diagnosis, prior to any treatment. The study used TCR beta repertoire signatures to distinguish Graves' ophthalmopathy from Graves' hyperthyroidism and to predict progression to ophthalmopathy. In total, approximately 130 blood samples were TCR-sequenced: fewer than 50 ophthalmopathy, approximately 80 hyperthyroidism and some 17 hyperthyroidism-to-ophthalmopathy patients. A discovery set of 95 to 100 patients (43 ophthalmopathy, just over 55 stable hyperthyroidism) was enrolled to explore V-J signatures distinguishing ophthalmopathy from hyperthyroidism. The independent validation cohort included some 19 hyperthyroidism patients plus 17 patients who later progressed from hyperthyroidism to ophthalmopathy. In several hyperthyroidism patients, the T-cell repertoires found in thyroid tissue were compared with those found in blood. Following sample collection, hyperthyroidism patients were given methimazole at a starting dose of 30 mg daily, and ophthalmopathy patients were given high-dose intravenous methylprednisolone. For training and testing, the 110 or so patients in the discovery cohort were randomly divided in a 7:3 ratio.

This clonotype was counted ten times or more. This clone's antigen is unknown. No quality values exist for individual bases; no much larger clone is one base distant. Patients with ophthalmopathy had moderately to severely active disease, with a Clinical Activity Score of 3 or more, a NOSPECS grade of 4 or more, and a disease duration of less than 3 months. Anyone with other autoimmune diseases, uncontrolled infections, pregnancy or lactation was excluded from the study. Diagnosis relied on clinical symptoms, serum thyroxine, TRAb, thyroid ultrasound and orbital computed tomography. Using Ficoll-Paque density gradient centrifugation, PBMCs were isolated from 9.5 to 10 ml of fresh peripheral blood. Trizol reagent was used to extract the total RNA, and its quality was then checked on an Agilent 2100 Bioanalyzer. Results and caveats for the whole study, not just this receptor: In validation, the model predicted ophthalmopathy progression with about 70% sensitivity and less than 80% specificity; 12 predicted patients were CT-confirmed with GO in a median of 6.5 months. Sample size was not statistically predetermined, and group allocation was not concealed from the investigators. Among expanded thyroid clonotypes with frequency above 0.001, most also showed up in blood, which suggests that blood repertoires may reflect the thyroid immune response. In cross-validation, the 13-signature model distinguished ophthalmopathy from stable hyperthyroidism with 85% to 90% sensitivity and about 84% specificity, and in the test set the corresponding values were roughly 80% and 76%.

CDR1 and CDR2 are drawn from the germline V gene: MNHEY, SVGAGI. V lost 4 bases and J lost 5 bases, and the count of bases not matched to a germline gene is 5. The CDR3 contains 15 residues, cysteine and phenylalanine counted. The only DNA kept is the CDR3, 45 bases in frame from the first base. TCR beta CDR3 regions were amplified from RNA transcripts for repertoire sequencing. The first round was an RT-PCR using HTBI primers with the Qiagen OneStep RT-PCR kit, and this first round was followed by a second-round multiplex PCR, then size selection and purification. Sequencing of the libraries was carried out on an Illumina HiSeq2000 in paired-end mode with 100 bp reads. As for the original processing: SOAPnuke was used to process the reads, removing any read that contained adapters or uncalled bases, had a mean Phred below 15, or lacked an exact match to the constant primer or identifier. High-quality paired reads were merged with COPE v1.2.5. Each unique nucleotide sequence was defined as a clonotype, and clonotypes were aligned to IMGT TRB V, D and J references with MiTCR v1.1. Only V-J combinations with frequency above 0.0001 were analysed, covering around 99% of repertoires. For each V-J combination, a TCR clonal expansion and chaos score was defined as F50 clonal expansion divided by the chaos observed in the TCRdist matrix. Welch's t-statistics and random forest were used to reduce the features to roughly 14 V-J combinations, which were then used as input to a naive Bayes classifier. Thyroid-blood repertoire similarity was quantified with the Morisita-Horn index. The public reads were reprocessed in TCRdb via fastp at Q25 and MiXCR, keeping in-frame beta chains. Identical CDR3 protein sequences are pooled into one entry, listed with their most common genes and DNA. The V and J calls were determined by TCRdb, not by the authors. The sample table contains 350,000 to 400,000 distinct CDR3 sequences; only one count was recorded for approximately 16% of them. Clones ranked in the top ten supply 1.6% of the sample.

This sequence was found in a woman in her late teens or twenties with Graves' ophthalmopathy. Donor details come from another sample of the same person, matched by shared clones. The sequencing sample was made of peripheral blood. The V and J segments used are TRBV6-5 and TRBJ2-2, and TRBD1 matches 9 of the central bases. The CDR3 region: CASSSRQGGTGELFF. The nucleotide sequence reads TGTGCCAGCAGTTCGCGACAGGGGGGGACCGGGGAGCTGTTTTTT.